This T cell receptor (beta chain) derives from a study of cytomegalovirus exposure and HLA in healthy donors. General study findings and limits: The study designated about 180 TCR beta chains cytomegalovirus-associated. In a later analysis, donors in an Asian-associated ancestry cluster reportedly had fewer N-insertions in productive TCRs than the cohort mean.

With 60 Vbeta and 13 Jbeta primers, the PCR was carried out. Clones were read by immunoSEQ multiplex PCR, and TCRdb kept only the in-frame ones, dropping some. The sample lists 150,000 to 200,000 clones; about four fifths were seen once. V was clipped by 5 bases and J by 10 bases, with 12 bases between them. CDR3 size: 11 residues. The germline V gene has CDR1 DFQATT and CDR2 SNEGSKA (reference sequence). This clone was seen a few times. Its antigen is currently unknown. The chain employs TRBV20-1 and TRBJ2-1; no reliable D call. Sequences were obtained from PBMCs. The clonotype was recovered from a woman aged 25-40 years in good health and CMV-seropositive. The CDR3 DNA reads TGCAGTGCTCAGGCTTACTCGGAGCAGTTCTTC. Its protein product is CSAQAYSEQFF.